The T cell receptor beta chain described here comes from a study of T cells after yellow fever vaccination. General observations from the study: Booster sampling recovered most clones from primary vaccination (under 98% CD4, approximately 88% CD8). Few clonotypes appeared in both CD4 and CD8 compartments. Contamination by abundant bulk-population clonotypes could be present in FACS-sorted repertoires.

The CDR3 runs 14 residues. With 6 bases clipped from V and 3 bases from J, the junction kept 6 bases outside the gene matches. This clonotype was detected only a few times. The TCR cDNA carried a universal primer site and UMIs from 5'RACE template switching. TCRdb ran MiXCR on the 5' RACE reads and lists one entry per CDR3 protein. Found here are roughly 85,000 distinct CDR3 sequences, about an eighth of them singletons; the top ten hold 20% to 25%. Sequencing used CD8+ T cells not binding an NS4B(214-222) dextramer, sorted from PBMCs, obtained less than 25 days after the first yellow fever vaccination. The receptor was isolated from a man aged 18 to 29 who received the YFV17D yellow fever vaccine. The gene calls are TRBV12-3 or TRBV12-4 and TRBJ2-5; 8 bases match TRBD1. The CDR3 coding sequence is TGTGCCAGCAGCTCGACAGGGGTTAAAGAGACCCAGTACTTC. Its protein product is CASSSTGVKETQYF.